Sequencing of this TCR beta chain was carried out in a study of CD8 T cells in ankylosing spondylitis (dated by TCRdb to about 2017). General notes on the study: The study set out to find disease-linked TCR variants by profiling T cell receptor beta repertoires in ankylosing spondylitis patients and healthy donors. The full study cohort comprised 20 to 30 ankylosing spondylitis patients and around 100 healthy donors. Peripheral blood was sampled, and synovial fluid was additionally collected from ankylosing spondylitis patients.

Overall study outcomes, separate from this receptor: Some motif variants had previously been reported in the synovial fluid and blood of reactive arthritis patients, which suggests shared mechanisms of disease initiation. The disease-linked clones were reported as significantly enriched in matched synovial fluid samples from ankylosing spondylitis patients. Blood from ankylosing spondylitis patients appeared to be characterized by a TCR beta motif composed of eight highly homologous amino acid variants. In peripheral blood, the disease-linked clones were found at relatively low frequencies and had a CD8+ phenotype.

Concerning this clonotype itself: The clone's antigen remains unknown. Per-nucleotide qualities are absent, and no much larger clonotype sits a single base away.

Data came from an Illumina HiSeq 2500. Quantitative 5'-RACE with molecular barcodes was the method used to prepare the TCR beta libraries. The paper's data handling went like this. A new computational method, built on a probabilistic model of VDJ rearrangement, was used to identify disease-linked TCR variants. The public sequencing data were trimmed at Q25 with fastp and processed into clonotypes with MiXCR by TCRdb, which kept only in-frame beta chains. Rows merge per CDR3 protein into single entries with the most common DNA and genes. The V and J calls come from TCRdb's annotation, not from the publication. The sample table holds approximately 140,000 distinct CDR3 sequences, of which over 7% were seen once. The ten largest clones add up to approximately 3.4% of the sample. The TCR comes from a male donor with ankylosing spondylitis or in good health (not recorded which). Sequenced input: blood, either unsorted or a sorted T cell fraction (not recorded which).

The CDR3 protein sequence reads: CASSLDAGYTDTQYF. In nucleotides, the sequence is TGTGCCAGCAGCTTAGACGCAGGATACACAGATACGCAGTATTTT. The chain couples TRBV7-6 to TRBJ2-3; the D gene remains uncertain. The CDR3 holds 15 amino acids from the cysteine to the phenylalanine. Only the CDR3 region is kept as DNA, spanning 45 bases read in frame from base 1. V and J are truncated by 1 base and 2 bases respectively, leaving an intervening sequence of 10 bases. Reading the germline V gene gives CDR1 SGHVS and CDR2 FNYEAQ. The entire variable domain, with the stretches around the CDR3 drawn from the reference TRBV7-6 and TRBJ2-3 proteins, is GAGVSQSPRYKVTKRGQDVALRCDPISGHVSLYWYRQALGQGPEFLTYFNYEAQQDKSGLPNDRFSAERPEGSISTLTIQRTEQRDSAMYRCASSLDAGYTDTQYFGPGTRLTVL.